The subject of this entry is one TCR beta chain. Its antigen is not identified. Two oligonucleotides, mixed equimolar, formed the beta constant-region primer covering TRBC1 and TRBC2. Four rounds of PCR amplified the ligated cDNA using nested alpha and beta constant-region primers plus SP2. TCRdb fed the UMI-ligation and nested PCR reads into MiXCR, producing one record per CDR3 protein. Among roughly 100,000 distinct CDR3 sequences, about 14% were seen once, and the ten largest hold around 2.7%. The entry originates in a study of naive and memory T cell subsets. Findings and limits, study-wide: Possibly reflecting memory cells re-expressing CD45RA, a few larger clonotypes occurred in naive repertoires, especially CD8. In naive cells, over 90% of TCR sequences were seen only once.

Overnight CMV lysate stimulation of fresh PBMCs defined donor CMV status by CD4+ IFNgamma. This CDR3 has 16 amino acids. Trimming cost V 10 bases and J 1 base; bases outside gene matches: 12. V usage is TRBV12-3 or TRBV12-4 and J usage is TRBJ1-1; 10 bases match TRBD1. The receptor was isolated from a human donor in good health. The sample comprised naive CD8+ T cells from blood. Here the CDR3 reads CATQAGTGEGNTEAFF. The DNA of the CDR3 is TGTGCCACTCAAGCCGGGACAGGGGAGGGGAACACTGAAGCTTTCTTT.